This entry lists 5 T cell receptor beta chains sequenced from one sample in a study of cytomegalovirus exposure and HLA in healthy donors. Use of 60 Vbeta and 13 Jbeta primers characterized the PCR. Libraries were prepared by immunoSEQ multiplex PCR; TCRdb keeps only in-frame clonotypes and omits some of them. The data hold about 98,000 clones, with approximately 69% observed a single time. The sample taken for sequencing was PBMCs. Receptors were obtained from a female donor in good health and CMV-seronegative.

The chain recombines TRBV7-3 with TRBJ1-4, with D uncertain. Germline V gives CDR1 SGHTA, CDR2 FQGTGA. The germline V and J ends were trimmed by 3 bases and 3 bases, with 11 bases remaining between them. The CDR3 loop spans 15 amino acids. The CDR3 spells CASSFAVPANEKLFF. CDR3 coding DNA: TGTGCCAGCAGCTTTGCCGTCCCGGCTAATGAAAAACTGTTTTTT. Full variable domain (remainder filled in from reference TRBV7-3 and TRBJ1-4): GAGVSQTPSNKVTEKGKYVELRCDPISGHTALYWYRQSLGQGPEFLIYFQGTGAADDSGLPNDRFFAVRPEGSVSTLKIQRTERGDSAVYLCASSFAVPANEKLFFGSGTQLSVL.

This clone was detected only once. This chain joins TRBV29-1 and TRBJ2-3, with 8 bases aligning to TRBD2. The V and J ends lost 6 bases and 6 bases, in that order; junction bases with no gene match: 14. Germline values: CDR1 SQVTM, CDR2 ANQGSEA. This CDR3 spans 15 amino acids. The CDR3: CSVINRGGPGDTQYF. The DNA of the CDR3 is TGCAGCGTCATCAATCGGGGGGGCCCCGGGGATACGCAGTATTTT.

This clone was observed a handful of times. V is TRBV29-1 and J is TRBJ2-3; D gene uncertain. Trimming took off 5 bases at V and 4 bases at J, with 7 bases between the two ends. CDR1 and CDR2 (germline): SQVTM, ANQGSEA. CDR3 size: 11 residues. The CDR3 nucleotides read TGCAGCGTTAGCCTCGCAGATACGCAGTATTTT. This codes for CSVSLADTQYF.

This clone appeared many times. The chain joins TRBV6-5 to TRBJ2-6, with D possibly being TRBD2 (5 bases). V lost 2 bases to trimming and J lost 3 bases, with 11 bases between them. Germline values: CDR1 MNHEY, CDR2 SVGAGI. This CDR3 has 16 residues. DNA for the CDR3: TGTGCCAGCAGTTACGTCGGAGGAAGTGGGGCCAACGTCCTGACTTTC. As protein: CASSYVGGSGANVLTF.

This chain joins TRBV10-1 and TRBJ2-2; D call uncertain. The germline V gene has CDR1 WNHNN and CDR2 SYGVQD (reference sequence). V dropped 0 bases and J dropped 6 bases, with 5 bases sitting between them. The CDR3 sequence is 13 residues long. The CDR3, as DNA: TGCGCCAGCAGTGAGTCAGGAGCCGGGGAGCTGTTTTTT. Translation gives CASSESGAGELFF.